This TCR beta chain was retrieved from a study of type 1 and type 2 diabetes patients. The PCR template was genomic DNA. Amplification of the beta chain CDR3 used 30 forward and 13 reverse multiplex primers. TCRdb reanalysed the multiplex PCR reads using MiXCR and keeps one entry per CDR3 protein. The table includes 270,000 or so distinct CDR3 sequences, approximately 50% detected once. This clonotype appeared once. The CDR3 totals 15 residues. The germline CDR1 and CDR2 sequences are LGHNA and YNFKEQ. V was clipped by 1 base and J by 4 bases, with 11 bases between them. The sample taken for sequencing was peripheral blood mononuclear cells (PBMCs). This TCR came from a man aged 18 to 29 with type 2 diabetes. The chain joins TRBV4-2 to TRBJ2-1; weak D call: TRBD2 (5 bases). DNA of the CDR3: TGTGCCAGCAGCCAAGTTTCGGGAAGGTACAATGAGCAGTTCTTC. Its translation is CASSQVSGRYNEQFF.